This entry describes one T cell receptor beta chain. In the authors' methods: It was from reference gene primer amplification that nucleated cell counts were estimated. Data came from immunoSEQ multiplex PCR; TCRdb stores just in-frame clones and leaves some out. V, J and clone size reflect that table, while D and trimming were determined from the DNA. The data contain 130,000 to 150,000 clones, roughly 86% of them singletons. These data belong to a study of blood T cell repertoires in COVID-19. Study in general: Italy, Spain and the United States were the sources of the convalescent and acute COVID-19 samples.

The ends were cut back, 7 bases at V and 2 bases at J, with 27 bases in the middle. The CDR3 extends over 20 amino acids. Germline V gene sequence: CDR1 MNHEY, CDR2 SMNVEV (reference sequence). This sequence originates from a human donor in a cohort sampled during active COVID-19. This sequence joins TRBV27 and TRBJ2-6; D is unresolved. Sequencing input: peripheral blood. The CDR3 spells CASKNSLFSQEVTGANVLTF. The CDR3 DNA follows: TGTGCCAGCAAGAACAGTTTGTTTTCGCAGGAAGTGACTGGGGCCAACGTCCTGACTTTC. Complete variable domain (other parts from reference TRBV27 and TRBJ2-6): EAQVTQNPRYLITVTGKKLTVTCSQNMNHEYMSWYRQDPGLGLRQIYYSMNVEVTDKGDVPEGYKVSRKEKRNFPLILESPSPNQTSLYFCASKNSLFSQEVTGANVLTFGAGSRLTVL.